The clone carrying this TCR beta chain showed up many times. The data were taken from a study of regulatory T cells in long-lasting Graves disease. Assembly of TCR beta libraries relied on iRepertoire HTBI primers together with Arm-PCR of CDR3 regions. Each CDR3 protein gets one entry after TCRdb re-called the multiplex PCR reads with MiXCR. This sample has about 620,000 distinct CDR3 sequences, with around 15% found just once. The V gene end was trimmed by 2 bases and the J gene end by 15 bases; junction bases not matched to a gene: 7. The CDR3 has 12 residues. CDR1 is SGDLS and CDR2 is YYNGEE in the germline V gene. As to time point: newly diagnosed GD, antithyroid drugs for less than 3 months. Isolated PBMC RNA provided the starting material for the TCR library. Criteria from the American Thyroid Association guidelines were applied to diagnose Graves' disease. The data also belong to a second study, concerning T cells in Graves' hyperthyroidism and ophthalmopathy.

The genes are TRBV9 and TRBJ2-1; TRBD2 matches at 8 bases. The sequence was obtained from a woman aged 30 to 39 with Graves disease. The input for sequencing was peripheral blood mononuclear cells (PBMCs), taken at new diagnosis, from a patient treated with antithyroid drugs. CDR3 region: CASSVSGSRMFF. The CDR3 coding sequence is TGTGCCAGCAGCGTGAGCGGGAGCAGAATGTTCTTC.